This T cell receptor beta chain originates from a study of shared clonotypes between healthy human individuals. General study findings and limits: Sequencing depth was expected to influence donor clonotype sharing. Shared clonotypes: about 5% naive CD4, around 3.5% naive CD8, about 2.5% memory CD4, roughly 0.4% memory CD8.

After removal of 4 bases from V and 0 bases from J, the junction contained 11 bases not matched to a gene. The CDR3 contains 17 residues. Germline V gene sequence: CDR1 GTSNPN, CDR2 SVGIG (reference sequence). Sequenced by immunoSEQ multiplex PCR; TCRdb stores in-frame clones only, minus some. The table records around 2,000,000 clones, 90% to 95% of them present only once. About this clone itself: No antigen is known for it.

Adult Caucasians living in Nashville, Tennessee made up all of the donors. Division of CD4+ cells produced a CD45RA+ naive subset and a CD45RA-negative memory subset. The TCR originated in a young man in good health. V and J are TRBV30 and TRBJ1-5, with 8 bases fitting TRBD1. Sequencing was done on a sample of naive CD4+ T cells sorted from blood. Subset specified: CD45RA+ positively selected. The CDR3 here is CAWTAGGFVGSNQPQHF. CDR3 nucleotide sequence: TGTGCCTGGACCGCAGGGGGCTTCGTAGGTAGCAATCAGCCCCAGCATTTT.